This T cell receptor beta chain was found in a study of esophageal squamous cell carcinoma under preoperative chemotherapy (dated by TCRdb to 2016 to 2019). About the full investigation: Both tumor-infiltrating lymphocytes and peripheral blood T cells had their TCR repertoires profiled in the study. The study examined the effect of paclitaxel-nedaplatin chemotherapy on T-cell receptor repertoires in patients with esophageal squamous cell carcinoma. Roughly five patients with primary esophageal squamous cell carcinoma were included in the cohort. Repertoires were compared between samples taken before and after paclitaxel-nedaplatin therapy. Here is what the overall study found, with its caveats: Post-treatment tumor-infiltrating lymphocytes appeared to be derived in part from peripheral T cells migrating into the tumor, rather than solely from local clonal changes. The analysis included only four or five patients with esophageal squamous cell carcinoma, making the cohort small. Paclitaxel-nedaplatin therapy induced immediate and substantial clonotype frequency changes, with contraction more likely among abundant clones than amplification. TCR diversity increased significantly in peripheral T cells after chemotherapy, but not in tumor-infiltrating lymphocytes.

Libraries came from PCR. Sequencing instrument: HiSeq X Ten. High-throughput sequencing was used to characterize TCR repertoires. TCRdb itself trimmed the public reads at Q25 with fastp, ran MiXCR and retained productive beta chains. Rows with a matching CDR3 protein are joined into one entry that keeps the most common DNA and genes. The table for this sample lists around 29,000 distinct CDR3 sequences; 49% of them were counted only once. The top ten hold about 12% of the sample. The sample's time point label is to be understood as: before preoperative PTX-NDP chemotherapy. Paclitaxel-nedaplatin was administered to patients as preoperative chemotherapy before surgery. The CDR3 extends over 17 residues, inclusive of both ends. According to the germline V gene, CDR1 reads SGHVS and CDR2 reads FNYEAQ. With respect to this clonotype: It lacks a known antigen. This CDR3 is missing its conserved last phenylalanine or tryptophan, likely due to a read error. The DNA is omitted, as the CDR3 cannot be located on it reliably, and the CDR3 follows TCRdb's listing.

Recombination connected TRBV7-6 to TRBJ2-5; the table names TRBD2, a call not compared with the DNA. The TCR originated in a human donor with esophageal squamous cell carcinoma. The donor label of this sample is uncertain. This specimen was collected from a patient given preoperative chemotherapy. The CDR3 sequence is CAGRSPPRARRGTTQLS.